The 19 T cell receptor beta chains in this list originate from one sample, sequenced in a study of a mutant IDH1 vaccine in newly diagnosed glioma. What these receptors recognize is not known. Described time point: week 23, last vaccination. Doses comprised 300 ug of mutant IDH1 20-mer peptide each, plus topical imiquimod. This table comes from immunoSEQ multiplex PCR, and its TCRdb copy is limited to in-frame clones, with some not included. The sample yields around 39,000 clones, 70% to 85% seen once. The material was PBMCs, obtained from a glioma patient whose treatment included an IDH1 peptide vaccine. The receptors derive from a woman between 18 and 29 years old with glioma. Some clones in this sample may be carry-over from other donors' samples.

This chain connects TRBV9 to TRBJ2-3; 9 bases match TRBD1. CDR1 SGDLS and CDR2 YYNGEE come from the germline V gene. There are 15 residues in the CDR3. With V trimmed by 4 bases and J by 3 bases, 6 bases remained unmatched. CDR3 sequence reads: CASSPQGAPTDTQYF. The CDR3 nucleotides are TGTGCCAGCAGCCCACAGGGGGCGCCTACAGATACGCAGTATTTT.

This chain uses TRBV4-3 with TRBJ1-2; D gene ambiguous. This CDR3 is built from 13 residues. Germline assignment: CDR1 LGHNA and CDR2 YSLEER. V shed 1 base and J shed 5 bases, with 8 bases lying between them. CDR3 region: CASSQGEVYGYTF. CDR3 nucleotides: TGCGCCAGCAGCCAAGGTGAGGTGTATGGCTACACCTTC.

The genes are TRBV7-2 and TRBJ1-2; 7 nucleotides agree with TRBD1. CDR3 length: 15 residues. Germline CDR1 SGHTA, CDR2 FQGNSA. Germline trimming cut 5 bases from V and 6 bases from J; bases unmatched to any gene: 12. DNA for the CDR3: TGTGCCAGCAGCACAAACCCAGGGGGGGCGCATGGCTACACCTTC. This translates into CASSTNPGGAHGYTF.

The rearrangement uses TRBV29-1 and TRBJ2-7, with D tentatively TRBD1 or TRBD2 (6 bases each). With 3 bases removed from V and 4 bases from J, the gap between germline ends came to 22 bases. Germline CDR1 reads SQVTM; CDR2 reads ANQGSEA. The CDR3 is 16 residues long. CDR3 loop: CSVEAQYRVGGYEQYF. The DNA of the CDR3 is TGCAGCGTTGAGGCCCAATACAGGGTAGGGGGGTACGAGCAGTACTTC.

V gene TRBV30 combines with J gene TRBJ2-1, with a possible D match to TRBD1 (5 bases). Germline values: CDR1 GTSNPN, CDR2 SVGIG (reference sequence). V lost 3 bases to trimming and J lost 7 bases, with 7 bases between them. CDR3 length equals 11 residues. CDR3 bases: TGTGCCTGGAGAGGGGTAAATGAGCAGTTCTTC. It is translated as CAWRGVNEQFF. Using reference TRBV30 and TRBJ2-1 for the parts outside the CDR3, the full variable domain is SQTIHQWPATLVQPVGSPLSLECTVEGTSNPNLYWYRQAAGRGLQLLFYSVGIGQISSEVPQNLSASRPQDRQFILSSKKLLLSDSGFYLCAWRGVNEQFFGPGTRLTVL.

The chain carries TRBV19 and TRBJ1-1; no reliable D call. The CDR3 extends over 15 amino acids. Per the germline V gene, CDR1 is LNHDA and CDR2 is SQIVND (reference sequence). The V end lost 1 base, the J end lost 0 bases, and 9 bases lay between the germline ends. The DNA of the CDR3 is TGTGCCAGTAGTATAGGGAACATACTGAACACTGAAGCTTTCTTT. This codes for CASSIGNILNTEAFF. Complete variable domain (other parts from reference TRBV19 and TRBJ1-1): DGGITQSPKYLFRKEGQNVTLSCEQNLNHDAMYWYRQDPGQGLRLIYYSQIVNDFQKGDIAEGYSVSREKKESFPLTVTSAQKNPTAFYLCASSIGNILNTEAFFGQGTRLTVV.

The V and J genes are TRBV7-9 and TRBJ1-6, with D unresolved. There are 16 residues in the CDR3. V lost 5 bases and J 9 bases, leaving 20 bases between the germline ends. Germline V gene sequence: CDR1 SEHNR, CDR2 FQNEAQ (reference sequence). The CDR3 is CASSPPDPSPSSPLHF. In DNA, the CDR3 is TGTGCCAGCAGCCCCCCCGACCCTAGCCCCTCTTCACCCCTCCACTTT.

This chain uses TRBV4-1 with TRBJ1-3; TRBD1 matches 7 bases. The length of the CDR3 is 14 residues. Germline CDR1 MGHRA, CDR2 YSYEKL. The ends lost 4 bases at V and 9 bases at J; junction bases unmatched: 9. The CDR3 nucleotides are TGCGCCAGCAGCCGGCAGGGGGTCGAGGGCACCATATATTTT. Translated, it gives CASSRQGVEGTIYF.

The chain is built from TRBV7-2 and TRBJ2-7; maybe TRBD2 (6 bases). Trimming left V 4 bases short and J 2 bases short, with 15 bases between. The CDR3 is 15 amino acids. Germline CDR1 SGHTA, CDR2 FQGNSA. As DNA, the CDR3 is TGTGCCAGCAGCTCATGGGACTCGGGGACCTACGAGCAGTACTTC. Translating it yields CASSSWDSGTYEQYF.

This clone was seen only a few times. This chain connects TRBV7-9 to TRBJ1-2, with a possible D match to TRBD1 (5 bases). Germline CDR1 SEHNR, CDR2 FQNEAQ (reference sequence). This CDR3 contains 15 residues. With 0 bases removed from V and 4 bases from J, the gap between germline ends came to 12 bases. This CDR3 is CASSLARAGTYGYTF. The DNA for the CDR3 is TGTGCCAGCAGCTTAGCGAGGGCAGGGACCTATGGCTACACCTTC. Supplemented by reference TRBV7-9 and TRBJ1-2, the full variable domain reads DTGVSQNPRHKITKRGQNVTFRCDPISEHNRLYWYRQTLGQGPEFLTYFQNEAQLEKSRLLSDRFSAERPKGSFSTLEIQRTEQGDSAMYLCASSLARAGTYGYTFGSGTRLTVV.

The genes are TRBV7-2 and TRBJ2-2; 8 nucleotides agree with TRBD1. CDR1 is SGHTA and CDR2 is FQGNSA in the germline V gene. Germline trimming cut 4 bases from V and 6 bases from J; bases unmatched to any gene: 1. The CDR3 is 13 amino acids. The CDR3 DNA sequence: TGTGCCAGCAGCTCACAGGGGGCCGGGGAGCTGTTTTTT. Amino acids: CASSSQGAGELFF.

The genes are TRBV5-1 and TRBJ1-3; possible D gene TRBD1, 5 bases. CDR1 and CDR2 (germline): SGHRS, YFSETQ. CDR3 length: 15 residues. With 1 base removed from V and 0 bases from J, the gap between germline ends came to 8 bases. The chain's CDR3 is CASSLRGGSGNTIYF. For the CDR3, the DNA is TGCGCCAGCAGCTTGAGGGGAGGCTCTGGAAACACCATATATTTT. Drawing the rest from reference TRBV5-1 and TRBJ1-3, the complete variable domain is KAGVTQTPRYLIKTRGQQVTLSCSPISGHRSVSWYQQTPGQGLQFLFEYFSETQRNKGNFPGRFSGRQFSNSRSEMNVSTLELGDSALYLCASSLRGGSGNTIYFGEGSWLTVV.

The rearrangement links TRBV9 to TRBJ1-2; no firm D call. CDR1 is SGDLS and CDR2 is YYNGEE in the germline V gene. CDR3 length: 15 amino acids. The V and J ends lost 0 bases and 4 bases respectively, with 13 bases between them. The CDR3 here is CASSVEKARAYGYTF. Written as DNA, the CDR3 is TGTGCCAGCAGCGTAGAGAAGGCCCGGGCCTATGGCTACACCTTC.

The chain carries TRBV7-2 and TRBJ1-1; TRBD1 might be the D (5 bases). CDR3 size: 14 residues. The V gene lost 5 bases and the J gene lost 5 bases, with 15 bases spanning the gap. Germline loops: CDR1 SGHTA, CDR2 FQGNSA. Here the CDR3 reads CASSETPGRTEAFF. CDR3 nucleotides: TGTGCCAGCAGCGAGACCCCAGGGAGGACTGAAGCTTTCTTT.

This chain's CDR3 is CASTTSGTYNEQFF. CDR3 coding DNA: TGTGCCAGCACAACTAGCGGTACCTACAATGAGCAGTTCTTC. V and J are TRBV2 and TRBJ2-1; 8 nucleotides agree with TRBD2. V lost 7 bases and J lost 2; bases outside the gene matches: 4. The CDR3 runs to 14 residues. Germline CDR1 is SNHLY and CDR2 is FYNNEI.

A single count supports this clone. The chain couples TRBV2 to TRBJ2-1; TRBD2 aligns across 11 bases. The CDR3 has 15 amino acids. The germline CDR1 and CDR2 sequences are SNHLY and FYNNEI. Germline trimming cut 8 bases from V and 6 bases from J; bases unmatched to any gene: 9. CDR3 in amino acids: CASALAGGVLNEQFF. In DNA form, the CDR3 reads TGTGCCAGCGCGTTAGCGGGGGGGGTCCTCAATGAGCAGTTCTTC.

This chain links TRBV27 with TRBJ1-1, with D perhaps TRBD1 (6 bases). The CDR3 contains 13 residues. Germline CDR1 and CDR2: MNHEY and SMNVEV (reference sequence). Trimming removed 5 bases at V and 3 bases at J, with 10 bases between. For the CDR3, the DNA is TGTGCCAGCAGTACAGGGTTGTACACTGAAGCTTTCTTT. Translation: CASSTGLYTEAFF.

V gene TRBV29-1 combines with J gene TRBJ2-1; 8 bases match TRBD2. V lost 3 bases, J lost 0 bases, and 4 bases stayed unmatched. CDR1 is SQVTM, CDR2 ANQGSEA, per germline. The CDR3 covers 15 residues. The CDR3 coding sequence is TGCAGCGTTGAGCCGAGCGGGAGCTCCTACAATGAGCAGTTCTTC. This gives the protein CSVEPSGSSYNEQFF.

The chain has TRBV11-3 and TRBJ1-1; D is unresolved. Germline assignment: CDR1 SGHNT and CDR2 YENEEA. This CDR3 comprises 14 residues. The V end lost 4 bases, the J end lost 1 base, and 10 bases lay between the germline ends. The CDR3 reads CASSYGPSNTEAFF. For the CDR3, the DNA is TGTGCCAGCAGCTACGGACCGTCGAACACTGAAGCTTTCTTT.